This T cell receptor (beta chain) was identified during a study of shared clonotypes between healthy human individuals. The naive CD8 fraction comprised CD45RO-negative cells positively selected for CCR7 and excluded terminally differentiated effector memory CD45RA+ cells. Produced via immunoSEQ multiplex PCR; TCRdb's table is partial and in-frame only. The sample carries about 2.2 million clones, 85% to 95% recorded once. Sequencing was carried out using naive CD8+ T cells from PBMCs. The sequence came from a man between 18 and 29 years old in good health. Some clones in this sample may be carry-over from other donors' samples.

The CDR3 sequence: CASSLGMAGPYEQYF. The CDR3 bases are TGTGCCAGCAGCTTAGGGATGGCAGGCCCCTACGAGCAGTACTTC. V usage is TRBV7-3 and J usage is TRBJ2-7; D gene unclear. This CDR3 contains 15 residues. The V end lost 2 bases, the J end lost 2 bases, and 13 bases lay between the germline ends. Germline lookup yields CDR1 SGHTA and CDR2 FQGTGA.